What follows are 20 T cell receptor beta chains derived from one specimen sequenced in a study of CD8 T cell repertoires and HIV-1 epitope variants. Data came from immunoSEQ multiplex PCR; TCRdb stores just in-frame clones and leaves some out. The repertoire holds about 90,000 clones, roughly four fifths seen once, with under 30% in the top ten. Sequenced material: uncultured baseline CD8+ T cells from peripheral blood mononuclear cells (PBMCs). The receptor source for this set is a male donor with HIV.

This clone has just a few counts. This sequence joins TRBV5-1 and TRBJ2-3; TRBD2 might be the D (6 bases). CDR3 length equals 15 residues. CDR1 and CDR2 from the germline V gene are SGHRS and YFSETQ. V gave up 4 bases and J gave up 0 bases, with 12 bases separating them. CDR3 DNA sequence: TGCGCCAGCAGCCAACTGGGACTTAGCACAGATACGCAGTATTTT. Protein product: CASSQLGLSTDTQYF.

The sample holds one count of this clone. The J gene is TRBJ1-5, the V gene TRBV9; D possibly corresponds to TRBD1 (5 bases). The V end was cut by 0 bases, the J end by 6 bases, with 10 bases between. The CDR3 extends over 14 amino acids. Germline CDR1 is SGDLS and CDR2 is YYNGEE. CDR3 residues: CASSVGQGGQPQHF. The DNA for the CDR3 is TGTGCCAGCAGCGTAGGGCAGGGCGGTCAGCCCCAGCATTTT.

The V and J genes are TRBV25-1 and TRBJ2-7; TRBD1 matches at 12 bases. The CDR3 loop spans 14 amino acids. V dropped 5 bases and J dropped 5; count of bases not matched to a gene: 4. Germline loops: CDR1 MGHDK, CDR2 SYGVNS. The CDR3 DNA reads as TGTGCCAGCAGTCGCCGGGACAGGGGGCACGAGCAGTACTTC. This translates into CASSRRDRGHEQYF.

The V and J genes are TRBV2 and TRBJ1-4; possibly TRBD1 for D (5 bases). The ends were cut back, 6 bases at V and 4 bases at J, with 15 bases in the middle. The CDR3 is made up of 15 amino acids. CDR1 and CDR2 from the germline V gene are SNHLY and FYNNEI. The CDR3 loop reads CASRLQTDLNEKLFF. The CDR3 nucleotides read TGTGCCAGCAGGTTACAGACAGACCTTAATGAAAAACTGTTTTTT.

This clone was observed a few times. This rearrangement joins TRBV4-3 to TRBJ1-1; D not resolved. Germline V CDR1 and CDR2: LGHNA, YSLEER. V dropped 0 bases and J dropped 8 bases, with 16 bases sitting between them. The CDR3 sequence is 15 residues long. CDR3 in DNA: TGCGCCAGCAGCCAAGATTTGGGTAGCACTTCAGAAGCTTTCTTT. Protein product: CASSQDLGSTSEAFF.

The genes are TRBV7-2 and TRBJ1-5, with TRBD1 identical over 10 bases. This CDR3 spans 15 amino acids. Germline V CDR1 and CDR2: SGHTA, FQGNSA. The V gene end was trimmed by 1 base and the J gene end by 6 bases; junction bases not matched to a gene: 3. CDR3 sequence reads: CASSLGQGAGQPQHF. Written as DNA, the CDR3 is TGTGCCAGCAGCTTAGGACAGGGGGCAGGTCAGCCCCAGCATTTT.

This sequence joins TRBV7-9 and TRBJ1-6; the D is unclear. The length of the CDR3 is 17 residues. CDR1 SEHNR and CDR2 FQNEAQ come from the germline V gene (reference sequence). V was trimmed by 1 base and J by 5 bases, leaving 15 bases between them. DNA of the CDR3: TGTGCCAGCAGCTTAGTAGGGCTAGGACTTGATAATTCACCCCTCCACTTT. It is translated as CASSLVGLGLDNSPLHF.

The chain uses TRBV2 and TRBJ2-1, with 12 bases that match TRBD1. V dropped 9 bases and J dropped 7; count of bases not matched to a gene: 7. The CDR3 loop spans 14 amino acids. Germline lookup yields CDR1 SNHLY and CDR2 FYNNEI. The CDR3 nucleotides are TGTGCCAGTAATAAGGGACAGGGGGCAAATGAGCAGTTCTTC. As protein: CASNKGQGANEQFF. Filled out from reference TRBV2 and TRBJ2-1, the complete variable domain reads EPEVTQTPSHQVTQMGQEVILRCVPISNHLYFYWYRQILGQKVEFLVSFYNNEISEKSEIFDDQFSVERPDGSNFTLKIRSTKLEDSAMYFCASNKGQGANEQFFGPGTRLTVL.

This clone has ten or more counts. The CDR3 bases are TGTGCCAGTAGTAGCCTTACAAGGGAGCAGTTCTTC. Translating gives CASSSLTREQFF. The rearrangement uses TRBV19 and TRBJ2-1; unclear D gene. V lost 4 bases, J lost 10 bases, and 11 bases lay in between. The CDR3 is 12 residues long. The germline V gene has CDR1 LNHDA and CDR2 SQIVND (reference sequence).

The J gene is TRBJ2-3, the V gene TRBV11-3, with 13 positions matching TRBD2. Germline lookup yields CDR1 SGHNT and CDR2 YENEEA. There are 17 residues in the CDR3. V gave up 1 base and J gave up 2 bases; unmatched junction bases: 3. Here the CDR3 reads CASSLGLAGGYTDTQYF. The DNA for the CDR3 is TGTGCCAGCAGCTTAGGACTAGCGGGGGGATACACAGATACGCAGTATTTT.

The chain uses TRBV7-2 and TRBJ1-3; 7 positions match TRBD1. Per germline, CDR1 SGHTA and CDR2 FQGNSA. The CDR3 length is 13 residues. Germline trimming cut 5 bases from V and 7 bases from J; bases unmatched to any gene: 5. The CDR3 DNA reads as TGTGCCAGCAGCGGCAGGGGGGGGAACACCATATATTTT. This gives the protein CASSGRGGNTIYF.

This clone came up a few times. The V call is TRBV6-6, the J call TRBJ2-7, with D possibly being TRBD2 (5 bases). CDR1 and CDR2 from the germline V gene are MNHNY and SVGAGI (reference sequence). The CDR3 is 13 residues long. The V end was cut by 7 bases, the J end by 0 bases, with 10 bases between. The CDR3 is CASTPGVSYEQYF. Here the CDR3 DNA reads TGTGCCAGCACCCCCGGGGTCTCCTACGAGCAGTACTTC.

The V call is TRBV5-6, the J call TRBJ2-7, with D perhaps matching TRBD1 (5 bases). The CDR3 covers 16 residues. The ends were cut back, 4 bases at V and 2 bases at J, with 19 bases in the middle. Germline V lookup: CDR1 SGHDT, CDR2 YYEEEE. The CDR3 loop is CASSPVGPRSTYEQYF. CDR3 sequence (DNA): TGTGCCAGCAGCCCGGTGGGGCCTAGGTCCACCTACGAGCAGTACTTC.

The CDR3 bases are TGTGCCACCCAATTCTTAACTAACAATGAGCAGTTCTTC. As protein: CATQFLTNNEQFF. This sequence joins TRBV28 and TRBJ2-1; the D is unclear. Looked up from germline, CDR1 is MDHEN and CDR2 is SYDVKM. The length of the CDR3 is 13 residues. With 10 bases removed from V and 5 bases from J, the gap between germline ends came to 15 bases. Looking up the rest from reference TRBV28 and TRBJ2-1 gives the full variable domain: DVKVTQSSRYLVKRTGEKVFLECVQDMDHENMFWYRQDPGLGLRLIYFSYDVKMKEKGDIPEGYSVSREKKERFSLILESASTNQTSMYLCATQFLTNNEQFFGPGTRLTVL.

This chain links TRBV7-9 with TRBJ2-1; 13 nucleotides match TRBD2. Germline CDR1 and CDR2: SEHNR and FQNEAQ (reference sequence). The CDR3 totals 17 residues. The V and J ends lost 0 bases and 11 bases, in that order; junction bases with no gene match: 10. The CDR3 protein is CASSLALAGGPSVQQFF. As DNA, the CDR3 is TGTGCCAGCAGCTTAGCACTAGCGGGAGGGCCCTCAGTCCAGCAGTTCTTC.

This clone was seen a handful of times. The rearrangement links TRBV6-5 to TRBJ1-2; D remains unclear. CDR3 length equals 14 residues. Trimming removed 2 bases from V and 1 base from J, with 8 bases in between. CDR1 and CDR2 (germline): MNHEY, SVGAGI. The CDR3, as DNA: TGTGCCAGCAGTTACCGCGACTATAACTATGGCTACACCTTC. This codes for CASSYRDYNYGYTF.

The sample holds a few counts of this clone. V usage is TRBV6-1 and J usage is TRBJ1-5; no definite D call. CDR3 length equals 12 residues. Trimming took off 6 bases at V and 7 bases at J, with 10 bases between the two ends. In germline, CDR1 is MNHNS, CDR2 SASEGT. CDR3 bases: TGTGCCAGCAGCGAATGGGGACAGCCCCAGCATTTT. Amino acids: CASSEWGQPQHF.

V is TRBV25-1 and J is TRBJ2-3; TRBD1 might be the D (5 bases). CDR3 size: 15 residues. Germline V gene lookup returns CDR1 MGHDK and CDR2 SYGVNS. Trimming stripped 3 bases from V and 4 bases from J, with 14 bases between. DNA of the CDR3: TGTGCCAGCAGTGACTTCGATAGGGGCGCAGATACGCAGTATTTT. Translating it yields CASSDFDRGADTQYF.

The rearrangement uses TRBV5-1 and TRBJ2-2; 8 bases match TRBD1. This CDR3 region has 15 residues. J was trimmed by 2 bases and V by 0 bases; bases with no gene match: 0. Looked up from germline, CDR1 is SGHRS and CDR2 is YFSETQ. The DNA of the CDR3 is TGCGCCAGCAGCTTGGCAGGGGGCAACACCGGGGAGCTGTTTTTT. It is translated as CASSLAGGNTGELFF.

V is TRBV7-9 and J is TRBJ1-1; 10 bases are shared with TRBD1. The CDR3 runs to 15 residues. Trimming at V came to 5 bases and at J to 6 bases, leaving 9 bases not matched to a gene. Germline V gene data show CDR1 as SEHNR and CDR2 as FQNEAQ (reference sequence). The CDR3 sequence is CASSPPGQGPSEAFF. The CDR3 nucleotides are TGTGCCAGCAGCCCCCCGGGACAGGGGCCGTCTGAAGCTTTCTTT.